This T cell receptor beta chain came from a study of identical twins. Study results and caveats: Insertions ran lower in abundant cord blood beta clonotypes, though not in memory repertoires.

TCRdb redid the calling of the 5' RACE reads with MiXCR, one entry per CDR3 protein. This sample yields under 300,000 distinct CDR3 sequences, of which more than 12% are seen a single time; under 9.5% belongs to the top ten. J lost 2 bases, V lost 7 bases, and 11 bases had no gene match. Germline CDR1 SGHRS, CDR2 YFSETQ. The CDR3 is 15 residues long. Concerning this clonotype itself: What it binds is not known.

V is TRBV5-1 and J is TRBJ1-1, with 7 bases lining up with TRBD1. Material: memory (CD45RO+) T cells sorted from blood. The sequence was obtained from a woman aged 18-29 years in good health. This CDR3 is CASHTERTGNTEAFF. The CDR3 DNA follows: TGCGCCAGCCACACCGAAAGGACAGGTAACACTGAAGCTTTCTTT.